This T cell receptor beta chain derives from a study of beta chain features in type 1 diabetes. Per germline, CDR1 LGHNA and CDR2 YNFKEQ. This CDR3 comprises 17 residues. V lost 4 bases, J lost 3 bases, and 20 bases lay in between. Expressed TCRB transcripts got sequenced, as all isolated RNA was reverse transcribed. Around 3.57 million reads was the average for naive, central memory and regulatory T cell samples. Sequencing used immunoSEQ multiplex PCR; TCRdb keeps in-frame clones, though not all of them. This table has over 150,000 clones, roughly 8% appearing once. This clone was seen only a few times. CD4+ naive, central memory, regulatory and stem cell-like memory cells were sorted via CD45RO/CCR7/CD25/CD127/CD95/CD27.

The V and J genes are TRBV4-2 and TRBJ2-3; perhaps TRBD2 as D (7 bases). Sequencing was performed on central memory CD4+ T cells from blood. The TCR originated in a man between 18 and 29 years old in good health. The chain's CDR3 is CASSRSWGGEGTDTQYF. CDR3 nucleotides: TGTGCCAGCAGCCGCTCGTGGGGGGGCGAGGGGACAGATACGCAGTATTTT.